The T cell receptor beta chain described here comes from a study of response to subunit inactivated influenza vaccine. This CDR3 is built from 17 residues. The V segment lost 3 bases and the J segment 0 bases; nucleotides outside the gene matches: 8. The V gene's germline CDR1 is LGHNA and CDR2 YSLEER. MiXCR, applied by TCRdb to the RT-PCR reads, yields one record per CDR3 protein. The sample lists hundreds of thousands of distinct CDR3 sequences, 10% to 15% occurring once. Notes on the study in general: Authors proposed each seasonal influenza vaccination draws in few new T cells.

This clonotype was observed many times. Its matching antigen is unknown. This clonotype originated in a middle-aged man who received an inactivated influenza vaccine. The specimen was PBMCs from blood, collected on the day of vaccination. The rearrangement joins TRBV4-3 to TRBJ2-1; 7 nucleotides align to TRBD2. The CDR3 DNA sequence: TGCGCCAGCAGCCATCAGTGGGGCGGGAGCTCCTACAATGAGCAGTTCTTC. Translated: CASSHQWGGSSYNEQFF.